The rows below give T cell receptor beta chains drawn from one sample of a study of T-cell memory formation after mild COVID-19. TCRdb re-derived calls from the 5' RACE reads in MiXCR, one entry per CDR3 protein. The sample lists a few hundred thousand distinct CDR3 sequences, roughly 21% seen once, with about 8.7% in the top ten. The sample was PBMCs or a T cell subset sorted from them (not recorded which). All receptors come from an adult woman who had mild COVID-19 (a few samples of this study predate the infection). Cell type and time point are not known. CDR3s include the opening cysteine and the closing phenylalanine or tryptophan. The order of the fields is V gene, clone size, D gene, J gene, CDR3 protein, CDR3 DNA. The D gene is left open where the match is weak. Clone size is stated in some rows and not others, as once, few, many or a class when expanded.

v_call: TRBV7-2; clone_size: few; d_call: .; j_call: TRBJ1-5; cdr3_aa: CASSLAQEYQPQHF; cdr3_nt: TGTGCCAGCAGCTTAGCGCAGGAGTATCAGCCCCAGCATTTT
v_call: TRBV4-1; clone_size: .; d_call: .; j_call: TRBJ2-3; cdr3_aa: CASSPSPGLGATDTQYF; cdr3_nt: TGCGCCAGCAGCCCTTCCCCCGGACTCGGGGCCACAGATACGCAGTATTTT
v_call: TRBV18; clone_size: .; d_call: TRBD2; j_call: TRBJ2-5; cdr3_aa: CASSPKAGGETQYF; cdr3_nt: TGTGCCAGCTCACCAAAGGCGGGAGGAGAGACCCAGTACTTC
v_call: TRBV24-1; clone_size: few; d_call: .; j_call: TRBJ2-1; cdr3_aa: CATSDFARPGGGEQFF; cdr3_nt: TGTGCCACCAGTGATTTTGCGAGACCGGGGGGCGGTGAGCAGTTCTTC
v_call: TRBV12-3/TRBV12-4; clone_size: few; d_call: .; j_call: TRBJ2-2; cdr3_aa: CASSPPGGLGELFF; cdr3_nt: TGTGCCAGCAGCCCCCCCGGCGGTCTCGGGGAGCTGTTTTTT
v_call: TRBV18; clone_size: few; d_call: .; j_call: TRBJ1-2; cdr3_aa: CASSPPDGLYGYTF; cdr3_nt: TGTGCCAGCTCACCGCCGGACGGTCTCTATGGCTACACCTTC
v_call: TRBV4-1; clone_size: few; d_call: .; j_call: TRBJ1-1; cdr3_aa: CASREYTEAFF; cdr3_nt: TGCGCCAGCAGGGAGTACACTGAAGCTTTCTTT
v_call: TRBV5-1; clone_size: .; d_call: TRBD1; j_call: TRBJ2-1; cdr3_aa: CASSLSPGTGGYEQFF; cdr3_nt: TGCGCCAGCAGCCTATCCCCCGGGACAGGGGGCTATGAGCAGTTCTTC
v_call: TRBV4-3; clone_size: .; d_call: TRBD2; j_call: TRBJ2-3; cdr3_aa: CASSQDRKREVDTQYF; cdr3_nt: TGCGCCAGCAGCCAAGATCGGAAGCGGGAGGTAGATACGCAGTATTTT
v_call: TRBV28; clone_size: few; d_call: .; j_call: TRBJ2-2; cdr3_aa: CASTPPGVRGAQPRELFF; cdr3_nt: TGTGCCAGCACCCCCCCAGGGGTTCGGGGAGCCCAACCCAGGGAGCTGTTTTTT
v_call: TRBV6-2/TRBV6-3; clone_size: .; d_call: .; j_call: TRBJ2-2; cdr3_aa: CASSYRYSGRLFF; cdr3_nt: TGTGCCAGCAGTTACCGCTATTCAGGGCGGCTGTTTTTT
v_call: TRBV6-1; clone_size: .; d_call: .; j_call: TRBJ1-2; cdr3_aa: CASSEAPSWNSATNYGYTF; cdr3_nt: TGTGCCAGCAGTGAAGCCCCAAGTTGGAACAGCGCAACTAACTATGGCTACACCTTC
v_call: TRBV7-3; clone_size: .; d_call: .; j_call: TRBJ1-2; cdr3_aa: CASSPLGGDVYGYTF; cdr3_nt: TGTGCCAGCAGCCCCCTGGGGGGCGACGTCTATGGCTACACCTTC
v_call: TRBV20-1; clone_size: few; d_call: TRBD1; j_call: TRBJ2-7; cdr3_aa: CSATDSRQGANEQYF; cdr3_nt: TGCAGTGCGACGGACAGCCGGCAGGGGGCTAACGAGCAGTACTTC
v_call: TRBV6-5; clone_size: few; d_call: TRBD1; j_call: TRBJ1-2; cdr3_aa: CASRGTGENYGYTF; cdr3_nt: TGTGCCAGCAGGGGGACAGGAGAAAACTATGGCTACACCTTC
v_call: TRBV20-1; clone_size: few; d_call: .; j_call: TRBJ1-1; cdr3_aa: CSARQANTEAFF; cdr3_nt: TGCAGTGCCCGACAGGCTAACACTGAAGCTTTCTTT
v_call: TRBV5-6; clone_size: .; d_call: .; j_call: TRBJ1-2; cdr3_aa: CASSTSGSTYGYTF; cdr3_nt: TGTGCCAGCAGCACCTCAGGGTCGACCTATGGCTACACCTTC